This TCR beta chain originates from a study of T cells expressing NK-cell markers. The wider study: From sorted CD3+CD56+NKG2C+, CD3+CD56+NKG2C- and CD3+CD56-NKG2C+ T cells came the TCR beta repertoires.

Study-wide findings and caveats: The contribution of dominant NKG2C+ clonotypes to CD8+ T cells in several donors was roughly 1.0-7.5%.

For this clonotype: What it recognizes is unknown.

TCRdb reworked the 5' RACE reads into one entry per CDR3 protein, no DNA. The listing contains approximately 440,000 distinct CDR3 sequences. The TCR sequence derives from a woman in her 50s in good health. The sequenced sample was blood T cells: a sorted CD56 or NKG2C T cell subset, CD4+ or CD8+ T cells, or bulk PBMC T cells (not recorded which).

The CDR3 loop reads CASSPLGGRRAYEQYF. The chain links TRBV18 to TRBJ2-7; the TRBD1 assignment by TCRdb is unverifiable without DNA. This CDR3 is 16 amino acids long. The germline CDR1 and CDR2 sequences are KGHSH and LQKENI.